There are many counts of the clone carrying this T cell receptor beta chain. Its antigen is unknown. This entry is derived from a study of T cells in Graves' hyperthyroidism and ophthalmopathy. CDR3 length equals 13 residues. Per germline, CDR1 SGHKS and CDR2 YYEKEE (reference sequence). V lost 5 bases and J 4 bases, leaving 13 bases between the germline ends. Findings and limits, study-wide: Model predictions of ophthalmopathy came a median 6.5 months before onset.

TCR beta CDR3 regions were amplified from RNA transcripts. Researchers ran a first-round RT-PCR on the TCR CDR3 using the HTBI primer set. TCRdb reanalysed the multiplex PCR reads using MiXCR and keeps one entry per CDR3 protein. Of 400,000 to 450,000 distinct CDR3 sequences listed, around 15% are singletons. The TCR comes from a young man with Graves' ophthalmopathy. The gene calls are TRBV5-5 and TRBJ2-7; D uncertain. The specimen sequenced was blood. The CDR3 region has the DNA TGTGCCAGCAGGTATACGGTAGGGTACGAGCAGTACTTC. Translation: CASRYTVGYEQYF. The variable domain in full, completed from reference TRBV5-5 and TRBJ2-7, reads DAGVTQSPTHLIKTRGQQVTLRCSPISGHKSVSWYQQVLGQGPQFIFQYYEKEERGRGNFPDRFSARQFPNYSSELNVNALLLGDSALYLCASRYTVGYEQYFGPGTRLTVT.